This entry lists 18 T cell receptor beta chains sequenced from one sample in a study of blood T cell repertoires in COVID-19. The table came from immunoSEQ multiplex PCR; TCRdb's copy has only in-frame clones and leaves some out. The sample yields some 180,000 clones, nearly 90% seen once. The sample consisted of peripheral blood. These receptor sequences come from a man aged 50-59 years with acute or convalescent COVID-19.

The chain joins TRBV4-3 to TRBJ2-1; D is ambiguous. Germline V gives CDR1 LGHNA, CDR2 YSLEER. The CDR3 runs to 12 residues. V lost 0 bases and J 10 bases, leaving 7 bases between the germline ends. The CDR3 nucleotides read TGCGCCAGCAGCCAAGATATGAGAGAGCAGTTCTTC. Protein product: CASSQDMREQFF.

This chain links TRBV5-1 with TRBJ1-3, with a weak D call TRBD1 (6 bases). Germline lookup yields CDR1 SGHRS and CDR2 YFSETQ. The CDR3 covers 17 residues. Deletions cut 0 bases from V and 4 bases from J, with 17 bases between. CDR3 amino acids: CASSLAGGAKAGNTIYF. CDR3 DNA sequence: TGCGCCAGCAGCTTGGCTGGGGGGGCTAAGGCCGGAAACACCATATATTTT.

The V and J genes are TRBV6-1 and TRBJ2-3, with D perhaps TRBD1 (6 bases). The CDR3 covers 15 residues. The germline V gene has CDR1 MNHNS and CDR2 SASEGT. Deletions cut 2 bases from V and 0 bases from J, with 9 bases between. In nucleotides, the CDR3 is TGTGCCAGCAGTGAATACGACAGGAGCACAGATACGCAGTATTTT. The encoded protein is CASSEYDRSTDTQYF.

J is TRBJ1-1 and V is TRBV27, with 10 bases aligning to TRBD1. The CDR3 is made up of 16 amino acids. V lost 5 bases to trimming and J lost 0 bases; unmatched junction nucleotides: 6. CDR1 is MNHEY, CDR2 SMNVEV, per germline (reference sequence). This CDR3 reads CASSPSGQGLNTEAFF. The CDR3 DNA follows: TGTGCCAGCAGTCCGTCGGGACAGGGGTTGAACACTGAAGCTTTCTTT.

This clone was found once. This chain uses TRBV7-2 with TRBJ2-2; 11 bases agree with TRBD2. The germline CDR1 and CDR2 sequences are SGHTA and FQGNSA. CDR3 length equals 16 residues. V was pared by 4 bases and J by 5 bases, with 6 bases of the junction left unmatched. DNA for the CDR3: TGTGCCAGCAGCTCGAGGGTAGCGGGGGGGACCGGGGAGCTGTTTTTT. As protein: CASSSRVAGGTGELFF.

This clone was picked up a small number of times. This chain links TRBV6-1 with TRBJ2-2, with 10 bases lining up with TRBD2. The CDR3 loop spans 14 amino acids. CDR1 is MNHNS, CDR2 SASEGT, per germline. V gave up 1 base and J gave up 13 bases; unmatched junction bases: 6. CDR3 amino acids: CASSEVAGGLGLFF. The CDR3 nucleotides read TGTGCCAGCAGTGAAGTAGCGGGAGGCCTGGGGCTGTTTTTT.

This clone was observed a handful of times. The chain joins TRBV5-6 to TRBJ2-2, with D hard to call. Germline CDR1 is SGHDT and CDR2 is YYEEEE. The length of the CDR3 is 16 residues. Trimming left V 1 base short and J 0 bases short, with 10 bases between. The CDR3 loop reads CASSLIGQANTGELFF. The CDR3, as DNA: TGTGCCAGCAGCTTGATAGGCCAGGCGAACACCGGGGAGCTGTTTTTT. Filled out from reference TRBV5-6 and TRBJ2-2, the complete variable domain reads DAGVTQSPTHLIKTRGQQVTLRCSPKSGHDTVSWYQQALGQGPQFIFQYYEEEERQRGNFPDRFSGHQFPNYSSELNVNALLLGDSALYLCASSLIGQANTGELFFGEGSRLTVL.

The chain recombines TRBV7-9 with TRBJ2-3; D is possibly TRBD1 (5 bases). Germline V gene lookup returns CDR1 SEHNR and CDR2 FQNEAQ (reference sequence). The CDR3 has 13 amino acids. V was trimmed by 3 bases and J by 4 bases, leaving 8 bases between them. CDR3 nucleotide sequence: TGTGCCAGCAGCTTGACAGAAGCAGATACGCAGTATTTT. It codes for CASSLTEADTQYF.

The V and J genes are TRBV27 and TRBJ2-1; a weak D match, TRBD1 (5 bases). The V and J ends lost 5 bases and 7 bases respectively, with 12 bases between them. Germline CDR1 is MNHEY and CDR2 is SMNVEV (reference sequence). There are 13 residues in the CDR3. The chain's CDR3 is CASSKTDSNEQFF. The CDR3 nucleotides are TGTGCCAGCAGTAAGACAGACTCTAATGAGCAGTTCTTC.

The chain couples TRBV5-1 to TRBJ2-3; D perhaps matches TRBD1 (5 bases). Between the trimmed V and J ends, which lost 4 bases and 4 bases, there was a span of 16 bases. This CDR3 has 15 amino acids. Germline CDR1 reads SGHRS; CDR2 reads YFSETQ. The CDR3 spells CASSQPDIPADTQYF. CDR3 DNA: TGCGCCAGCAGCCAACCGGACATCCCCGCAGATACGCAGTATTTT.

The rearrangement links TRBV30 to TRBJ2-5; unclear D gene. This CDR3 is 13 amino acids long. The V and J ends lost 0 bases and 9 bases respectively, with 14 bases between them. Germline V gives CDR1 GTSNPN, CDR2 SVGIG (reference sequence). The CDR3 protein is CAWSVPPTEAQYF. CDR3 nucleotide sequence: TGTGCCTGGAGTGTACCACCGACCGAGGCCCAGTACTTC.

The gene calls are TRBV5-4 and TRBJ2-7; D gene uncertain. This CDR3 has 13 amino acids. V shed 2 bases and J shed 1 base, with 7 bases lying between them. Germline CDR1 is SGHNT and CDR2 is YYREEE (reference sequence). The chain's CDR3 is CASSFSRSYEQYF. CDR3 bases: TGTGCCAGCAGCTTCTCGAGATCCTACGAGCAGTACTTC.

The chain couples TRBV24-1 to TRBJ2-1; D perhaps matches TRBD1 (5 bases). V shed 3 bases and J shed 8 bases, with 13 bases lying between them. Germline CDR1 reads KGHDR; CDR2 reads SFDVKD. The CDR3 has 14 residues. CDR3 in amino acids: CATSDPQGRHEQFF. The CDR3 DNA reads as TGTGCCACCAGTGATCCTCAGGGTAGGCATGAGCAGTTCTTC.

CDR3 bases: TGCGCCAGCAGAAAGGACAGTAGCTCTGGAAACACCATATATTTT. It codes for CASRKDSSSGNTIYF. The chain carries TRBV4-3 and TRBJ1-3; TRBD1 is a possible D gene (6 bases). The V gene lost 6 bases and the J gene lost 0 bases, with 12 bases spanning the gap. Germline loops: CDR1 LGHNA, CDR2 YSLEER. The CDR3 loop spans 15 amino acids.

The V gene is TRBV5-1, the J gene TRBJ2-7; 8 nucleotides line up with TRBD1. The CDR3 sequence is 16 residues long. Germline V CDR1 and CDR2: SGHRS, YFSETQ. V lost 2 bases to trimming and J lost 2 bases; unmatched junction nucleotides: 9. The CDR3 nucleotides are TGCGCCAGCAGCTTTGGAGGGACAGGTGATACCTACGAGCAGTACTTC. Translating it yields CASSFGGTGDTYEQYF.

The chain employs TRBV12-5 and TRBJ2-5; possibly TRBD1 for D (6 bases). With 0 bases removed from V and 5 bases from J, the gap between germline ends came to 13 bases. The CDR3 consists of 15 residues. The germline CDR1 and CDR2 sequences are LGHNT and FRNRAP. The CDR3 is CASGLVRGGQETQYF. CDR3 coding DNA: TGTGCTAGTGGTTTGGTACGTGGGGGCCAGGAGACCCAGTACTTC. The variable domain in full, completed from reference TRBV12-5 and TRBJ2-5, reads DARVTQTPRHKVTEMGQEVTMRCQPILGHNTVFWYRQTMMQGLELLAYFRNRAPLDDSGMPKDRFSAEMPDATLATLKIQPSEPRDSAVYFCASGLVRGGQETQYFGPGTRLLVL.

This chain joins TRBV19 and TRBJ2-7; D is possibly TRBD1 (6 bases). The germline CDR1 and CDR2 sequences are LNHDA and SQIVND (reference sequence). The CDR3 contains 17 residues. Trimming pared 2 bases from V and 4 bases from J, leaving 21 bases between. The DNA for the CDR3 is TGTGCCAGTAGTATAAAGGCGACCACGTCAGGGGCGTACGAGCAGTACTTC. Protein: CASSIKATTSGAYEQYF.

CDR3 sequence: CASSPEVIGGRSNEQFF. DNA for the CDR3: TGCGCCAGCAGCCCCGAGGTAATCGGGGGGCGAAGCAATGAGCAGTTCTTC. This chain links TRBV4-3 with TRBJ2-1, with a tentative D call TRBD2 (7 bases). The CDR3 length is 17 residues. Germline V CDR1 and CDR2: LGHNA, YSLEER. Deletions cut 4 bases from V and 6 bases from J, with 22 bases between.